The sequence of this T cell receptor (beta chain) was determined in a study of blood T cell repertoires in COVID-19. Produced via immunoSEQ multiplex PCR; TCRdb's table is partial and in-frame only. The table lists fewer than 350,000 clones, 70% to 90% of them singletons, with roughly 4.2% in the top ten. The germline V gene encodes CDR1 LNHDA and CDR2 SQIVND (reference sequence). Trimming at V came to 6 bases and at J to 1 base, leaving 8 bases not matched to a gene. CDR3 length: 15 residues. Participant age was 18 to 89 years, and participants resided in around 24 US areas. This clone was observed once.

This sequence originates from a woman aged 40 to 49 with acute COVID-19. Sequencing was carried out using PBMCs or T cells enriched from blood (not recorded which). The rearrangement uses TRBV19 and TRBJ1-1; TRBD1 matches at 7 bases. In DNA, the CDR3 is TGTGCCAGTAGCGAGATACAGGGGAGGAACACTGAAGCTTTCTTT. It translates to CASSEIQGRNTEAFF.